The sequence of this T cell receptor (beta chain) was determined in a study of T cell responses to AZD1222 COVID-19 vaccine (dated by TCRdb to the early 2020s). Notes on the research overall: TCR sequencing covered 233 trial participants: 200 to 210 given two doses of AZD1222 and some 25 given two doses of MenACWY control vaccine. Trial participants were enrolled by age into 18-55, 56-69 and 70-plus year subgroups, with about 150, 27 and 61 TCR-sequenced participants respectively. Study-level results and caveats: Participants were mostly white British and included more females than males, and it was suggested by the authors that clonal diversity may have been underestimated. Epitopes outside the regions mutated in the B.1.351 and B.1.1.7 variants were reportedly recognized by nearly half of the unique spike-specific TCRs. The 56-69-year group was small, and its depth increase did not reach significance, likely because of low power. The vaccine-associated CD4 TCRs covered the entire spike protein, and the dominant responses fell in regions 160-218 and 743-854. Spike-specific TCR breadth and depth rose significantly after two AZD1222 doses compared with day 0 and with MenACWY recipients. Because no day 14 peak-response samples were available, repertoires were characterized only after the peak T cell response. Conclusions about previously exposed vaccinees were limited because only five to seven AZD1222 recipients were SARS-CoV-2 seropositive at baseline.

About this clone: There is no known antigen for this receptor. Within one base of it there is no much larger clone, and no base qualities were kept.

The CDR3 regions of human TCRbeta chains were analyzed by immunosequencing. The authors' analysis ran thus. Repertoire TCRs were matched against a reference library of SARS-CoV-2-specific TCRs generated with the MIRA antigen-specificity platform. Breadth meant the fraction of unique TCRs that were SARS-CoV-2-associated, whereas depth meant the fraction of total T cells that were SARS-CoV-2-associated. Using the MIRA data, each spike-specific TCR was assigned both to the spike region to which the TCR was reactive and to a CD4 or CD8 class. Log10-transformed breadth and depth values were compared by one-way ANOVA with Sidak's multiple comparisons tests. TCRdb obtained this table from immuneACCESS and retained in-frame rearrangements with V and J assigned. These tables miss some clones; where compared with another copy, unresolved V genes account for less than half of the shortfall, and the remainder is unexplained. V and J calls and clone size are those listed in that table; D and trimming were worked out from the DNA. The sample yields 150,000 to 200,000 clones; about 90% were counted once. The ten largest clones represent roughly 6.2% of the sample.

The sample's time point label, decoded: about 28 days (+/-7) after the second vaccine dose. AZD1222 recipients with second doses at about 4 weeks or about 12 weeks were pooled, because spike-specific TCR depth and breadth did not differ between schedules. Vaccinee samples were obtained from the UK trials COV001 and COV002, which included a single-blind randomized controlled phase 2/3 trial of AZD1222 (ChAdOx1 nCoV-19) in healthy adults. Trial participant PBMC samples were collected at day 0 and day 28 after the second dose for TCRbeta chain sequencing. Counted from cysteine to phenylalanine, this CDR3 has 13 amino acids. Solely the CDR3 DNA is kept, with 39 bases framed from the first base. From a lookup of the germline V gene, CDR1 and CDR2 are MRHNA and SNTAGT. V is clipped by 3 bases and J by 6 bases, and the sequence between their germline boundaries is 10 bases long.

This TCR was recovered from an adult who received the AZD1222 COVID-19 vaccine. The specimen was peripheral blood, collected 28 days after the second AZD1222 dose. The rearrangement combines TRBV6-4 with TRBJ2-3; the D gene is not confidently resolved. CDR3 protein: CASSELPHDTQYF. The nucleotides read TGTGCCAGCAGTGAGCTCCCACACGATACGCAGTATTTT.